A single T cell receptor beta chain is shown here with its context. Original processing notes: Estimation of nucleated cell counts was performed using reference gene primer amplification. The data were produced by immunoSEQ multiplex PCR, yet TCRdb's version contains in-frame clones alone and is incomplete. D and trimming were read from the DNA, whereas the V and J calls and clone size are those reported in that table. This repertoire shows approximately 260,000 clones, around 90% found once; its top ten account for approximately 1.9%. The data belong to a study of blood T cell repertoires in COVID-19. V was shortened by 4 bases and J by 7 bases, with 4 bases between the two germline ends. Per germline, CDR1 MDHEN and CDR2 SYDVKM. The CDR3 is 10 residues long.

The specimen sequenced was PBMCs or T cells enriched from blood (not recorded which). The TCR comes from a woman aged 18-29 years who had recovered from COVID-19. The chain has TRBV28 and TRBJ1-2; D unresolved. The CDR3 coding sequence is TGTGCCAGCAGTTCGGGTGGCTACACCTTC. Translation: CASSSGGYTF.